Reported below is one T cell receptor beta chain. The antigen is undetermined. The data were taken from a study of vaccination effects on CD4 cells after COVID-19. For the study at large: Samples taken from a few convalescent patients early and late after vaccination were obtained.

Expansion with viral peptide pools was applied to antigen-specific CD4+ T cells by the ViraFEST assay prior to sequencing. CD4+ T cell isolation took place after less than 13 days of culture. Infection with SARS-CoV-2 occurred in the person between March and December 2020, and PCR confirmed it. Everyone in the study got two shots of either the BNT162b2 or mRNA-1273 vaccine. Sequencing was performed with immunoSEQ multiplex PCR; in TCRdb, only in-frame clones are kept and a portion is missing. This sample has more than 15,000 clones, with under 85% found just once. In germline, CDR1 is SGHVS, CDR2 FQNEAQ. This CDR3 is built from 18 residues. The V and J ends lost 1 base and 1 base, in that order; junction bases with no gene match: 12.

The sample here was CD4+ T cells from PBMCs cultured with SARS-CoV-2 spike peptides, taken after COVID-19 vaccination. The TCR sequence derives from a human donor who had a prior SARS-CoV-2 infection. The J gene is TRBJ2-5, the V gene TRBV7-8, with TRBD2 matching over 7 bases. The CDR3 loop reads CASSLVGGGGTSQETQYF. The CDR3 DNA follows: TGTGCCAGCAGCTTAGTCGGTGGGGGGGGGACCTCCCAAGAGACCCAGTACTTC.